This T cell receptor (beta chain) was retrieved from a study of tumor and adjacent non-tumor tissue in lung cancer. The library came from three nested PCR rounds adapted from ARM-PCR protocols. TCRdb reprocessed the multiplex PCR reads with MiXCR, giving one entry per CDR3 protein. The table lists 47,000 or so distinct CDR3 sequences, roughly two thirds of them singletons. RNA was extracted from bulk tissue without any cell sorting. More than 3 cm separated this lung sample from the edge of the tumor. About this clonotype: At one boundary the junction diverges from the germline segment, which might be a read error.

This sequence originates from a woman between 65 and 79 years old with non-small cell lung cancer. Sequences were obtained from distant non-tumor lung tissue.

CDR3 in amino acids: CTWRRQANTEAFF. The CDR3 DNA reads TGTACCTGGAGGAGACAAGCAAACACTGAAGCTTTCTTT. V and J are TRBV30 and TRBJ1-1, with D uncertain. From germline, CDR1 is GTSNPN and CDR2 SVGIG (reference sequence). The CDR3 extends over 13 amino acids.